The 19 T cell receptor beta chains below come from one sample, sequenced in a study of blood T cell repertoires in COVID-19 (dated by TCRdb to between 2020 and 2021). Libraries were prepared through the immunoSEQ multiplex PCR assay. In TCRdb, the immuneACCESS table is reduced to in-frame sequences with V and J assigned. These tables do not hold every clone; where another copy was compared, an unresolved V gene accounts for under half, and the others remain unexplained. The sample table lists 100,000 to 150,000 clones, around 88% of them with a count of one. The ten largest clones add up to approximately 10% of the sample. The sample taken for sequencing was peripheral blood. The receptors shown here come from a man between 45 and 60 years old with acute or convalescent COVID-19.

The chain is built from TRBV18 and TRBJ1-1; 11 bases are shared with TRBD1. CDR1 and CDR2 (germline): KGHSH, LQKENI. The CDR3 length is 16 residues. The J segment lost 6 bases and the V segment lost 3 bases, leaving 9 bases of the junction unmatched. CDR3 nucleotide sequence: TGTGCCAGCTCACCCAAAGGACAGGGGGCGAGGGCTGAAGCTTTCTTT. Its translation: CASSPKGQGARAEAFF.

This sequence joins TRBV4-1 and TRBJ1-2, with 8 bases fitting TRBD1. V lost 3 bases, J lost 7 bases, and 7 bases stayed unmatched. The CDR3 consists of 14 residues. Germline values: CDR1 MGHRA, CDR2 YSYEKL. Here the CDR3 reads CASSQTGQGRGYTF. Here the CDR3 DNA reads TGCGCCAGCAGCCAGACTGGACAGGGACGTGGCTACACCTTC.

J is TRBJ1-1 and V is TRBV11-3, with D uncertain. The CDR3 contains 13 residues. Germline CDR1 is SGHNT and CDR2 is YENEEA. V was trimmed by 1 base and J by 3 bases, leaving 6 bases between them. The CDR3 sequence is CASSLGAYTEAFF. For the CDR3, the DNA is TGTGCCAGCAGCTTAGGGGCCTACACTGAAGCTTTCTTT. Supplemented by reference TRBV11-3 and TRBJ1-1, the full variable domain reads EAGVVQSPRYKIIEKKQPVAFWCNPISGHNTLYWYLQNLGQGPELLIRYENEEAVDDSQLPKDRFSAERLKGVDSTLKIQPAELGDSAVYLCASSLGAYTEAFFGQGTRLTVV.

The chain links TRBV28 to TRBJ1-5; D gene unclear. The V gene's germline CDR1 is MDHEN and CDR2 SYDVKM. With 8 bases removed from V and 0 bases from J, the gap between germline ends came to 5 bases. The CDR3 consists of 12 residues. The CDR3 sequence is CASEISNQPQHF. CDR3 nucleotides: TGTGCCAGCGAGATTAGCAATCAGCCCCAGCATTTT.

The chain is built from TRBV19 and TRBJ1-6, with D unresolved. This CDR3 is 13 amino acids long. Deletions cut 4 bases from V and 6 bases from J, with 7 bases between. The germline V gene encodes CDR1 LNHDA and CDR2 SQIVND (reference sequence). The CDR3 bases are TGTGCCAGTAGTAGCAGTCTTAATTCACCCCTCCACTTT. Encoded protein: CASSSSLNSPLHF.

The rearrangement links TRBV30 to TRBJ1-2; D gene uncertain. The V end was cut by 4 bases, the J end by 8 bases, with 11 bases between. Germline CDR1 GTSNPN, CDR2 SVGIG (reference sequence). The CDR3 has 11 amino acids. The CDR3 sequence: CAWNHGGGYTF. The CDR3 DNA sequence: TGTGCCTGGAACCATGGAGGGGGCTACACCTTC. Variable domain in full (rest from reference TRBV30 and TRBJ1-2): SQTIHQWPATLVQPVGSPLSLECTVEGTSNPNLYWYRQAAGRGLQLLFYSVGIGQISSEVPQNLSASRPQDRQFILSSKKLLLSDSGFYLCAWNHGGGYTFGSGTRLTVV.

The chain is built from TRBV29-1 and TRBJ1-4, with D unresolved. Trimming stripped 5 bases from V and 2 bases from J, with 9 bases between. CDR1 and CDR2 (germline): SQVTM, ANQGSEA. The CDR3 is 13 residues long. CDR3 nucleotide sequence: TGCAGCGTTAGGAGGGATACTAATGAAAAACTGTTTTTT. As protein: CSVRRDTNEKLFF.

The V and J genes are TRBV5-8 and TRBJ1-1; TRBD1 matches 7 bases. Germline loops: CDR1 SGHTS, CDR2 YDEGEE. J was trimmed by 0 bases and V by 4 bases; bases with no gene match: 9. This CDR3 comprises 16 residues. Here the CDR3 reads CASSNGQVKMNTEAFF. The CDR3 DNA is TGTGCCAGCAGCAATGGACAGGTGAAGATGAACACTGAAGCTTTCTTT. Full variable domain (outside the CDR3, taken from reference TRBV5-8 and TRBJ1-1): EAGVTQSPTHLIKTRGQQATLRCSPISGHTSVYWYQQALGLGLQFLLWYDEGEERNRGNFPPRFSGRQFPNYSSELNVNALELEDSALYLCASSNGQVKMNTEAFFGQGTRLTVV.

The chain carries TRBV19 and TRBJ2-5; TRBD1 is a possible D gene (5 bases). Trimming left V 8 bases short and J 0 bases short, with 19 bases between. Germline V CDR1 and CDR2: LNHDA, SQIVND (reference sequence). CDR3 size: 16 residues. CDR3 in DNA: TGTGCCAGTGGGGCAGGGCCTGACTCGTACCAAGAGACCCAGTACTTC. Its protein product is CASGAGPDSYQETQYF.

The CDR3 DNA reads TGCAGTGTCCAGGGGATCACTGAAGCTTTCTTT. Translating gives CSVQGITEAFF. The V and J genes are TRBV20-1 and TRBJ1-1; TRBD1 might be the D (6 bases). Germline V gives CDR1 DFQATT, CDR2 SNEGSKA (reference sequence). Between the trimmed V and J ends, which lost 7 bases and 4 bases, there was a span of 10 bases. CDR3 length equals 11 residues.

The J gene is TRBJ2-3, the V gene TRBV5-1, with TRBD2 matching 7 bases. CDR1 is SGHRS and CDR2 is YFSETQ in the germline V gene. The CDR3 contains 15 residues. J was trimmed by 6 bases and V by 1 base; bases with no gene match: 8. The CDR3 sequence is CASSLRLAAADTQYF. CDR3 bases: TGCGCCAGCAGCTTGAGGCTAGCGGCGGCGGATACGCAGTATTTT.

The chain recombines TRBV29-1 with TRBJ2-3; tentative D call: TRBD2 (5 bases). Germline V gene data show CDR1 as SQVTM and CDR2 as ANQGSEA. CDR3 length: 14 residues. Between the trimmed V and J ends, which lost 5 bases and 0 bases, there was a span of 12 bases. The CDR3 coding sequence is TGCAGCGTTAGTCGACTAACTAGCACAGATACGCAGTATTTT. Residues: CSVSRLTSTDTQYF.

This chain links TRBV12-5 with TRBJ1-6; the D gene is possibly TRBD1 (6 bases). The V end was cut by 7 bases, the J end by 6 bases, with 22 bases between. Germline CDR1 and CDR2: LGHNT and FRNRAP. The CDR3 loop spans 17 amino acids. CDR3 coding DNA: TGTGCTAGTGTCCAACAACAGGGAGGGATGGGTAATTCACCCCTCCACTTT. Its protein is CASVQQQGGMGNSPLHF.

The chain joins TRBV3-1 (or the pseudogene TRBV3-2) to TRBJ2-1; 8 nucleotides line up with TRBD2. Per germline, CDR1 LGHDT and CDR2 YNNKEL (reference sequence). V dropped 3 bases and J dropped 3; count of bases not matched to a gene: 7. This CDR3 comprises 16 residues. The chain's CDR3 is CASSHIKAGVYNEQFF. CDR3 nucleotides: TGTGCCAGCAGCCATATTAAAGCGGGAGTCTACAATGAGCAGTTCTTC.

V is TRBV5-4 and J is TRBJ2-7; D might be TRBD1 (6 bases). Between the trimmed V and J ends, which lost 5 bases and 6 bases, there was a span of 18 bases. The CDR3 contains 14 residues. The V gene's germline CDR1 is SGHNT and CDR2 YYREEE (reference sequence). The CDR3 is CASSKGQGVPEQYF. The CDR3 DNA sequence: TGTGCCAGCAGTAAGGGACAAGGGGTCCCCGAGCAGTACTTC.

V usage is TRBV2 and J usage is TRBJ1-3; D not certain. The V and J ends lost 5 bases and 1 base respectively, with 9 bases between them. CDR1 and CDR2 (germline): SNHLY, FYNNEI. This CDR3 is built from 14 residues. The DNA of the CDR3 is TGTGCCAGCAGTTTTAGCAGATCTGGAAACACCATATATTTT. This gives the protein CASSFSRSGNTIYF. Drawing the rest from reference TRBV2 and TRBJ1-3, the complete variable domain is EPEVTQTPSHQVTQMGQEVILRCVPISNHLYFYWYRQILGQKVEFLVSFYNNEISEKSEIFDDQFSVERPDGSNFTLKIRSTKLEDSAMYFCASSFSRSGNTIYFGEGSWLTVV.

The rearrangement joins TRBV29-1 to TRBJ2-3; 12 positions match TRBD1. The CDR3 extends over 14 amino acids. J lost 6 bases, V lost 6 bases, and 7 bases had no gene match. The germline CDR1 and CDR2 sequences are SQVTM and ANQGSEA. The CDR3 DNA sequence: TGCAGCGTGGCAAGGGACAGGGGGCCCGATACGCAGTATTTT. Translation: CSVARDRGPDTQYF.

The rearrangement uses TRBV28 and TRBJ1-5; 8 bases are shared with TRBD1. The CDR3 covers 14 residues. Per the germline V gene, CDR1 is MDHEN and CDR2 is SYDVKM. V lost 6 bases, J lost 3 bases, and 4 bases stayed unmatched. The CDR3 here is CASRYRGYNQPQHF. Written as DNA, the CDR3 is TGTGCCAGCAGGTACAGGGGGTACAATCAGCCCCAGCATTTT.

This sequence joins TRBV5-1 and TRBJ1-5; 11 positions match TRBD1. Trimming took 3 bases from V and 7 from J; bases not matched to a gene: 3. This CDR3 spans 14 amino acids. CDR1 and CDR2 (germline): SGHRS, YFSETQ. CDR3 nucleotide sequence: TGCGCCAGCAGCTACGGGACAGGGGGACAGCCCCAGCATTTT. It translates to CASSYGTGGQPQHF.